Described below is a single T cell receptor (beta chain) sequence and its context. Antigen: not known. The sample originates from a study of PD-1 blockade in classical Hodgkin lymphoma. Points from the study as a whole: Healthy donors were reported to have higher baseline TCR diversity than newly diagnosed patients.

Time point defined: cycle 4 day 1 (C4D1), after less than 7 weeks of nivolumab. Every patient was affected by relapse after autologous stem cell transplantation, while exposure to brentuximab vedotin was not uniform. Best responses were complete response, partial response or progressive disease. Unmatched junction bases numbered 6, after V lost 4 bases and J lost 4 bases. This CDR3 region has 16 residues. CDR1 is SGDLS and CDR2 is YYNGEE in the germline V gene. Only in-frame clones appear in the TCRdb table, and some are missing; sequencing was by immunoSEQ multiplex PCR. The data show 75,000 to 100,000 clones, with 85% to 95% seen just once and around 2% held by the top ten.

The chain combines TRBV9 with TRBJ2-3, with 13 bases that match TRBD2. The sequence derives from a human donor with classical Hodgkin lymphoma. The input for sequencing was peripheral blood mononuclear cells (PBMCs), taken before the fourth cycle of nivolumab. CDR3 residues: CASSFGLAGASDTQYF. In DNA form, the CDR3 reads TGTGCCAGCAGCTTCGGACTAGCGGGAGCTTCAGATACGCAGTATTTT.